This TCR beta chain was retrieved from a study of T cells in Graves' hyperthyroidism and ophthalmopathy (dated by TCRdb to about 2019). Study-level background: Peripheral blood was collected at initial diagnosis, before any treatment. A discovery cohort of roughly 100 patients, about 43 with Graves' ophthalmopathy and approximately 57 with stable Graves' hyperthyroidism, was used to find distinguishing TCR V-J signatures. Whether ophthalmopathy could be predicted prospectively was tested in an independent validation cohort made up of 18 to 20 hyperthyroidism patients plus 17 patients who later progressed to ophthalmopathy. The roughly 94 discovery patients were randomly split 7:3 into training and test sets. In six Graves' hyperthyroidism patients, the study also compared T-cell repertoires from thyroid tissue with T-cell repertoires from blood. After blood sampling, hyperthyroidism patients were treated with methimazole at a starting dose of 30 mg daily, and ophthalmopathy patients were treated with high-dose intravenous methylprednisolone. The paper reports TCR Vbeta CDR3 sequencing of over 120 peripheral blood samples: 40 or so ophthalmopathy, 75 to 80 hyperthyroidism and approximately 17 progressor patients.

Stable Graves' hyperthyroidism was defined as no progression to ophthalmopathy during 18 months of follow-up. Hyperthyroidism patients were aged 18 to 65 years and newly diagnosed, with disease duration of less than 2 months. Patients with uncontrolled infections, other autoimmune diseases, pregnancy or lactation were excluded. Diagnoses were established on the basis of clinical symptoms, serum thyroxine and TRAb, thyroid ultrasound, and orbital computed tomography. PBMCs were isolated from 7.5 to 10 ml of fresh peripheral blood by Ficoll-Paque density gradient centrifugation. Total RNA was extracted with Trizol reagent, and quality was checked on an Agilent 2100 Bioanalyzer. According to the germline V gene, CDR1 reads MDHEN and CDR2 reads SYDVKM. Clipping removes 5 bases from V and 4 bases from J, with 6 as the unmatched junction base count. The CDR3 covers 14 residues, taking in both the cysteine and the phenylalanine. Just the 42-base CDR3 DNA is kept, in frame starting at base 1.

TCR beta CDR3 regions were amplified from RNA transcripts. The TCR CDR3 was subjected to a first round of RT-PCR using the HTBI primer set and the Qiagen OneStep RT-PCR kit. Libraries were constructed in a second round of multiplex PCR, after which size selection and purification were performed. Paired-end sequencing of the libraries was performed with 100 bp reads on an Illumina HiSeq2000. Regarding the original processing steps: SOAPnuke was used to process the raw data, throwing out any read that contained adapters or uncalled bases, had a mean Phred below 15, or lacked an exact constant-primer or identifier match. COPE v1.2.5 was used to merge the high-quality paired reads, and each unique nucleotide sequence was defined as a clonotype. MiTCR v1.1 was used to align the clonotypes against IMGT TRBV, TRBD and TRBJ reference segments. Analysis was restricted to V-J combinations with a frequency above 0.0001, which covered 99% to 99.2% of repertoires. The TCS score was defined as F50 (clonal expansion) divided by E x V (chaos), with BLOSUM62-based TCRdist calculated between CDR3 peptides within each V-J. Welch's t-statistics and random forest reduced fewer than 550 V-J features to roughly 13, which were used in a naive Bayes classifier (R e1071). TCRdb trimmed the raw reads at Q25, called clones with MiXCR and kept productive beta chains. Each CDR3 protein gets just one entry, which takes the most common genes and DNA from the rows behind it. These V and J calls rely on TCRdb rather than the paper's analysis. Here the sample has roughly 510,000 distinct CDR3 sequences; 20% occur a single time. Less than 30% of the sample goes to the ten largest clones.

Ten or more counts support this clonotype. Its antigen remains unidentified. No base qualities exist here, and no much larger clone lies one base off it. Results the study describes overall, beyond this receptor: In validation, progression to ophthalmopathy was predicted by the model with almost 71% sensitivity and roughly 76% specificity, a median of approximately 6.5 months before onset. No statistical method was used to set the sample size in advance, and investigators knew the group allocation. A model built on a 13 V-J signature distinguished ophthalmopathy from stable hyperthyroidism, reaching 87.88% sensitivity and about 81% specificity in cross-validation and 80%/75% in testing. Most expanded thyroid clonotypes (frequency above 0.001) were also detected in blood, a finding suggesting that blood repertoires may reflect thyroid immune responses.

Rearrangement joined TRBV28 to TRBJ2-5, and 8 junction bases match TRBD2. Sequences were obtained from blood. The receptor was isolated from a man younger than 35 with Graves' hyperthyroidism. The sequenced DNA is TGTGCCAGCAGTCCGGGAGGGGGGTCAGAGACCCAGTACTTC. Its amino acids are CASSPGGGSETQYF.